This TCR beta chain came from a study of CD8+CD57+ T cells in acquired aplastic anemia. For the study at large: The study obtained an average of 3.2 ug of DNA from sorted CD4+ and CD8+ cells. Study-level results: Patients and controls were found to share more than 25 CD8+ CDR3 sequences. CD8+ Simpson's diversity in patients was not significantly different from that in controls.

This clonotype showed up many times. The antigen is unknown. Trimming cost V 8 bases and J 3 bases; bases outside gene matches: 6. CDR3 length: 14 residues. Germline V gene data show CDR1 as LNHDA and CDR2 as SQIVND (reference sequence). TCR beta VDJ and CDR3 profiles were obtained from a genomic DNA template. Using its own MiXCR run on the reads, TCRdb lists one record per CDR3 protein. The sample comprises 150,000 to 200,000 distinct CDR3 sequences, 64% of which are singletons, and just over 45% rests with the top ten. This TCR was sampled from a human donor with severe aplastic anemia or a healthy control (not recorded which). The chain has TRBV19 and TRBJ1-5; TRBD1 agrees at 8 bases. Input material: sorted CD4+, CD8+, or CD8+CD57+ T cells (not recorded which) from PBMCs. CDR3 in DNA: TGTGCCAGTTATGGACAGGGCCTCAATCAGCCCCAGCATTTT. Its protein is CASYGQGLNQPQHF.